This TCR beta chain was obtained from a study of identical twins. Broader study findings: Out-of-frame alpha sequences shared by twins showed excess low generation probability. For zero-insertion analyses, partial confounding could come from invariant MAIT and iNKT cells.

Only a few counts were recorded for this clonotype. The antigen is undetermined. Using its own MiXCR run on the 5' RACE reads, TCRdb lists one record per CDR3 protein. The sample holds around 490,000 distinct CDR3 sequences, nearly 15% seen once. The same specimen was also included in a second study, on yellow fever vaccine responses in identical twins.

The TCR originated in a woman under 30 in good health. The sample taken for sequencing was CD4+ T cells sorted from blood.

CDR3 sequence reads: CSAAGTRRETQYF. Here the CDR3 DNA reads TGCAGTGCTGCGGGGACACGGCGAGAGACCCAGTACTTC. This chain uses TRBV20-1 with TRBJ2-5, with D perhaps assigned TRBD1 or TRBD2 (6 bases each). There are 13 residues in the CDR3. The germline V gene encodes CDR1 DFQATT and CDR2 SNEGSKA (reference sequence). The ends were cut back, 5 bases at V and 4 bases at J, with 14 bases in the middle.